The 20 T cell receptor beta chains below come from one sample, sequenced in a study of ipilimumab plus nivolumab after autologous stem cell transplantation. Using immunoSEQ multiplex PCR, the repertoire was profiled, and TCRdb retains in-frame clones only, with some absent. The table records 13,000 to 15,000 clones, roughly 74% of them present only once. Sample: PBMCs, taken in a trial of ipilimumab plus nivolumab as post-transplant consolidation. Receptors were obtained from a male donor with primary mediastinal lymphoma.

The chain uses TRBV5-1 and TRBJ1-1; D remains unclear. This CDR3 comprises 14 residues. Germline V lookup: CDR1 SGHRS, CDR2 YFSETQ. V lost 0 bases and J 0 bases, leaving 6 bases between the germline ends. CDR3 DNA: TGCGCCAGCAGCTTGGCAGACATGAACACTGAAGCTTTCTTT. It translates to CASSLADMNTEAFF.

This clone was picked up a small number of times. V gene TRBV5-6 combines with J gene TRBJ1-3; TRBD1 matches at 8 bases. The germline CDR1 and CDR2 sequences are SGHDT and YYEEEE. J gave up 5 bases and V 5 bases, and 9 bases lay outside the gene matches. This CDR3 is built from 15 residues. The CDR3 sequence is CASRKTGQGRNTIYF. Written as DNA, the CDR3 is TGTGCCAGCAGAAAAACCGGACAGGGTCGAAACACCATATATTTT.

J is TRBJ1-1 and V is TRBV5-4; 7 positions match TRBD1. Germline lookup yields CDR1 SGHNT and CDR2 YYREEE (reference sequence). V was clipped by 4 bases and J by 3 bases; unmatched bases: 9. This CDR3 is 15 amino acids long. The CDR3 sequence is CASSLMGGGDTEAFF. In nucleotides, the CDR3 is TGTGCCAGCAGCCTCATGGGAGGGGGCGACACTGAAGCTTTCTTT.

The chain has TRBV19 and TRBJ2-5; D is perhaps TRBD1 or TRBD2 (5 bases each). This CDR3 contains 12 residues. Germline CDR1 LNHDA, CDR2 SQIVND (reference sequence). Trimming took 9 bases from V and 5 from J, leaving 13 bases between them. The CDR3 nucleotides are TGTGCCAGCGGGACCCCTGGGGAGACCCAGTACTTC. It is translated as CASGTPGETQYF.

The chain employs TRBV9 and TRBJ2-4, with TRBD1 identical over 7 bases. Trimming took 0 bases from V and 9 from J; bases not matched to a gene: 15. Looked up from germline, CDR1 is SGDLS and CDR2 is YYNGEE. The CDR3 spans 17 residues. Here the CDR3 reads CASSVDPTGVSMGIQYF. The CDR3 nucleotides are TGTGCCAGCAGCGTAGACCCCACAGGGGTATCGATGGGCATTCAGTACTTC. Full variable domain (missing parts from reference TRBV9 and TRBJ2-4): DSGVTQTPKHLITATGQRVTLRCSPRSGDLSVYWYQQSLDQGLQFLIQYYNGEERAKGNILERFSAQQFPDLHSELNLSSLELGDSALYFCASSVDPTGVSMGIQYFGAGTRLSVL.

This clone occurred a few times. The chain carries TRBV28 and TRBJ1-2, with D hard to call. The germline V gene has CDR1 MDHEN and CDR2 SYDVKM. With 6 bases removed from V and 4 bases from J, the gap between germline ends came to 18 bases. The CDR3 has 15 residues. The CDR3 DNA sequence: TGTGCCAGCAGCCCCGATGGAGGGCTAGGCTATGGCTACACCTTC. This encodes CASSPDGGLGYGYTF.

The chain joins TRBV11-2 to TRBJ2-1; D gene unclear. Germline CDR1 SGHAT, CDR2 FQNNGV. V lost 5 bases, J lost 3 bases, and 11 bases lay in between. The CDR3 extends over 14 amino acids. CDR3 DNA sequence: TGTGCCAGCAGCCCCCCGGGTATCTACAATGAGCAGTTCTTC. Translating it yields CASSPPGIYNEQFF. Supplemented by reference TRBV11-2 and TRBJ2-1, the full variable domain reads EAGVAQSPRYKIIEKRQSVAFWCNPISGHATLYWYQQILGQGPKLLIQFQNNGVVDDSQLPKDRFSAERLKGVDSTLKIQPAKLEDSAVYLCASSPPGIYNEQFFGPGTRLTVL.

This clone was observed a single time. The sample carries other DNA sequences with the same CDR3. The J gene is TRBJ1-1, the V gene TRBV30; maybe TRBD1 (5 bases). The CDR3 sequence is 16 residues long. Trimming left V 8 bases short and J 3 bases short, with 25 bases between. CDR1 and CDR2 from the germline V gene are GTSNPN and SVGIG (reference sequence). CDR3 sequence: CALTTMGRGTYTEAFF. CDR3 coding DNA: TGTGCCCTGACTACGATGGGTCGGGGCACTTACACTGAAGCTTTCTTT.

V gene TRBV27 combines with J gene TRBJ2-1, with 14 bases that match TRBD2. Germline V gives CDR1 MNHEY, CDR2 SMNVEV (reference sequence). Germline trimming cut 4 bases from V and 6 bases from J; bases unmatched to any gene: 2. The CDR3 runs to 15 residues. Here the CDR3 DNA reads TGTGCCAGCAGTTCCGGGACTAGCGGGAGCAATGAGCAGTTCTTC. It encodes CASSSGTSGSNEQFF.

V gene TRBV19 combines with J gene TRBJ2-7; the D gene is possibly TRBD2 (6 bases). CDR1 is LNHDA and CDR2 is SQIVND in the germline V gene (reference sequence). The ends were cut back, 5 bases at V and 9 bases at J, with 14 bases in the middle. The CDR3 has 12 residues. In nucleotides, the CDR3 is TGTGCCAGTAGTTCGGTGGAGGGCGGGCAGTACTTC. Residues: CASSSVEGGQYF. Supplemented by reference TRBV19 and TRBJ2-7, the full variable domain reads DGGITQSPKYLFRKEGQNVTLSCEQNLNHDAMYWYRQDPGQGLRLIYYSQIVNDFQKGDIAEGYSVSREKKESFPLTVTSAQKNPTAFYLCASSSVEGGQYFGPGTRLTVT.

The gene calls are TRBV10-3 and TRBJ1-1; tentative D call: TRBD1 (5 bases). The CDR3 has 13 residues. Germline lookup yields CDR1 ENHRY and CDR2 SYGVKD. Trimming left V 3 bases short and J 6 bases short, with 11 bases between. The CDR3 is CAISDGRGAEAFF. For the CDR3, the DNA is TGTGCCATCAGTGACGGGAGGGGTGCTGAAGCTTTCTTT.

This chain uses TRBV28 with TRBJ2-2; D is undetermined. Trimming cost V 2 bases and J 7 bases, with 11 bases left between them. Germline V gene data show CDR1 as MDHEN and CDR2 as SYDVKM. The CDR3 runs 14 residues. In nucleotides, the CDR3 is TGTGCCAGCAGTTTAATGGGGATCGGCGGGGAGCTGTTTTTT. Its protein product is CASSLMGIGGELFF.

The chain combines TRBV5-1 with TRBJ2-7; 7 bases are a match to TRBD1. This CDR3 has 15 residues. V dropped 4 bases and J dropped 4; count of bases not matched to a gene: 11. CDR1 and CDR2 (germline): SGHRS, YFSETQ. CDR3 sequence: CASSPPRDSTYEQYF. The CDR3 region has the DNA TGCGCCAGCAGCCCACCCCGGGACAGCACATACGAGCAGTACTTC.

The chain joins TRBV5-4 to TRBJ2-4; weak D call: TRBD1 (6 bases). Per the germline V gene, CDR1 is SGHNT and CDR2 is YYREEE (reference sequence). The V and J ends lost 2 bases and 0 bases respectively, with 9 bases between them. The length of the CDR3 is 15 residues. Here the CDR3 reads CASSFTQGAKNIQYF. Written as DNA, the CDR3 is TGTGCCAGCAGCTTCACACAGGGAGCCAAAAACATTCAGTACTTC.

V gene TRBV30 combines with J gene TRBJ2-6; D not certain. The germline V gene encodes CDR1 GTSNPN and CDR2 SVGIG (reference sequence). Trimming removed 0 bases at V and 2 bases at J, with 20 bases between. CDR3 size: 19 residues. In nucleotides, the CDR3 is TGTGCCTGGAGTGTGGAACTGAGCCTGGCCCTCACTGGGGCCAACGTCCTGACTTTC. Translating gives CAWSVELSLALTGANVLTF. Combining the CDR3 with reference TRBV30 and TRBJ2-6 gives the whole variable domain SQTIHQWPATLVQPVGSPLSLECTVEGTSNPNLYWYRQAAGRGLQLLFYSVGIGQISSEVPQNLSASRPQDRQFILSSKKLLLSDSGFYLCAWSVELSLALTGANVLTFGAGSRLTVL.

This rearrangement joins TRBV5-6 to TRBJ2-1; 10 bases agree with TRBD1. V lost 2 bases and J lost 5; bases outside the gene matches: 4. The CDR3 contains 15 residues. CDR1 is SGHDT, CDR2 YYEEEE, per germline. CDR3 sequence reads: CASSFGTGADNEQFF. The CDR3 DNA reads TGTGCCAGCAGCTTCGGGACAGGGGCCGACAATGAGCAGTTCTTC.

The chain is built from TRBV5-6 and TRBJ1-1, with D possibly being TRBD1 (6 bases). The V gene's germline CDR1 is SGHDT and CDR2 YYEEEE. This CDR3 is built from 12 residues. V lost 7 bases to trimming and J lost 1 base, with 8 bases between them. The chain's CDR3 is CASFRGNTEAFF. The CDR3, as DNA: TGTGCCAGCTTCAGGGGGAACACTGAAGCTTTCTTT.

This clone was seen a handful of times. This rearrangement joins TRBV19 to TRBJ2-1, with 12 bases identical to TRBD2. With V trimmed by 3 bases and J by 6 bases, 6 bases remained unmatched. This CDR3 contains 16 residues. Per the germline V gene, CDR1 is LNHDA and CDR2 is SQIVND (reference sequence). The CDR3: CASSITSGRFINEQFF. DNA for the CDR3: TGTGCCAGTAGTATTACTAGCGGGAGGTTTATCAATGAGCAGTTCTTC.

Comments on this clone: Germline is not matched at one junction end, which may reflect a read error. The chain combines TRBV7-7 with TRBJ1-1, with no clear D. The CDR3 consists of 13 residues. In germline, CDR1 is SSHAT, CDR2 FNYEAQ (reference sequence). The CDR3 nucleotides are TGTGCTAGCAGCTTATCTAAGAACACTGAAGCTTTCTTT. Amino acids: CASSLSKNTEAFF.

The gene calls are TRBV5-1 and TRBJ1-1, with D perhaps matching TRBD1 (5 bases). The V end was cut by 0 bases, the J end by 2 bases, with 14 bases between. This CDR3 is 16 amino acids long. Germline V lookup: CDR1 SGHRS, CDR2 YFSETQ. CDR3: CASSLALGRVNTEAFF. DNA for the CDR3: TGCGCCAGCAGCTTGGCGTTGGGACGGGTAAACACTGAAGCTTTCTTT.